The 24 T cell receptor beta chains listed next were all sequenced from one sample in a study of T cells in tumors after PD-1 blockade. TCRdb's copy holds only in-frame clones and misses some; the assay was immunoSEQ multiplex PCR. The sample holds 34,000 or so clones, around 73% seen once. Source: PBMCs, taken after anti-PD-1 treatment. The receptors were gathered from a human donor with basal cell carcinoma.

There are a few counts of this clone. The chain is built from TRBV5-4 and TRBJ2-7, with D tentatively TRBD2 (5 bases). Germline-derived CDR1 and CDR2 are SGHNT and YYREEE (reference sequence). V lost 2 bases and J lost 3, with 6 bases in between. The CDR3 spans 12 residues. CDR3 loop: CASSFGIYEQYF. The CDR3, as DNA: TGTGCCAGCAGCTTCGGGATCTACGAGCAGTACTTC.

The chain employs TRBV19 and TRBJ1-2; TRBD1 aligns across 7 bases. J was trimmed by 3 bases and V by 5 bases; bases with no gene match: 6. The V gene's germline CDR1 is LNHDA and CDR2 SQIVND (reference sequence). The CDR3 is made up of 14 amino acids. The CDR3 reads CASSGGDSDYGYTF. CDR3 bases: TGTGCCAGTAGTGGGGGGGACAGCGACTATGGCTACACCTTC.

This clone was detected a few times. The rearrangement links TRBV19 to TRBJ1-1; the D gene is possibly TRBD1 (5 bases). Trimming took 7 bases from V and 1 from J, leaving 10 bases between them. This CDR3 spans 13 amino acids. Germline loops: CDR1 LNHDA, CDR2 SQIVND (reference sequence). This CDR3 is CASTGRSNTEAFF. The CDR3, as DNA: TGTGCCAGTACGGGACGGTCGAACACTGAAGCTTTCTTT.

Comment on this clone: A junction boundary mismatches the germline segment, possibly from a read error. The chain joins TRBV7-7 to TRBJ2-3; tentative D call: TRBD1 (6 bases). CDR1 SSHAT and CDR2 FNYEAQ come from the germline V gene (reference sequence). The CDR3 is 15 residues long. Here the CDR3 reads CASSLGGVGTDTQYF. The CDR3 bases are TGTGCTAGCAGCTTAGGGGGAGTTGGTACAGATACGCAGTATTTT.

The J gene is TRBJ2-3, the V gene TRBV6-5; TRBD2 matches 7 bases. The trim removed 2 bases at V and 6 bases at J, leaving 8 bases unmatched. The CDR3 consists of 15 residues. CDR1 is MNHEY and CDR2 is SVGAGI in the germline V gene. CDR3 nucleotides: TGTGCCAGCAGTTACGAGCGGGGTAGGAAGGATACGCAGTATTTT. It encodes CASSYERGRKDTQYF.

The chain recombines TRBV2 with TRBJ1-1, with 8 bases that match TRBD1. The germline gives CDR1 SNHLY, CDR2 FYNNEI. Trimming removed 6 bases from V and 3 bases from J; junction bases left unmatched: 6. There are 14 residues in the CDR3. The CDR3 here is CASRVEQGDTEAFF. The CDR3 bases are TGTGCCAGCAGGGTAGAACAGGGGGACACTGAAGCTTTCTTT.

This clone appeared a few times. The chain has TRBV30 and TRBJ2-2; no clear D. V was trimmed by 2 bases and J by 1 base, leaving 11 bases between them. The CDR3 has 15 residues. Germline CDR1 is GTSNPN and CDR2 is SVGIG (reference sequence). CDR3 region: CAWSYLRRNTGELFF. The CDR3 region has the DNA TGTGCCTGGAGTTACTTACGACGGAACACCGGGGAGCTGTTTTTT.

This clone was seen a few times. The chain employs TRBV18 and TRBJ1-2; 7 bases align to TRBD1. J was trimmed by 7 bases and V by 2 bases; bases with no gene match: 4. From germline, CDR1 is KGHSH and CDR2 LQKENI. The CDR3 runs 13 residues. The CDR3, as DNA: TGTGCCAGCTCACCAACAGGGGCAGGTGGCTACACCTTC. This encodes CASSPTGAGGYTF.

Only a few counts were recorded for this clone. The chain uses TRBV27 and TRBJ2-1, with TRBD1 matching over 8 bases. The CDR3 totals 15 residues. V was pared by 6 bases and J by 4 bases, with 8 bases of the junction left unmatched. Germline CDR1 and CDR2: MNHEY and SMNVEV (reference sequence). CDR3 DNA sequence: TGTGCCAGCAGATCCCAGGGGGCGCAGTACAATGAGCAGTTCTTC. Its protein product is CASRSQGAQYNEQFF.

This chain joins TRBV10-3 and TRBJ2-1; unclear D gene. The CDR3 spans 12 residues. Germline-derived CDR1 and CDR2 are ENHRY and SYGVKD. Trimming left V 6 bases short and J 5 bases short, with 8 bases between. As DNA, the CDR3 is TGTGCCATCAGCAACCATAACAATGAGCAGTTCTTC. It codes for CAISNHNNEQFF.

CDR3 amino acids: CASSVAFGGTYGYTF. In DNA, the CDR3 is TGTGCCAGCAGCGTAGCTTTCGGGGGGACCTATGGCTACACCTTC. The chain recombines TRBV9 with TRBJ1-2; perhaps TRBD1 as D (5 bases). V lost 0 bases, J lost 4 bases, and 13 bases lay in between. Germline values: CDR1 SGDLS, CDR2 YYNGEE. This CDR3 is built from 15 residues.

This chain connects TRBV28 to TRBJ1-2; a possible D gene is TRBD1 (5 bases). Trimming cost V 3 bases and J 8 bases, with 13 bases left between them. Looked up from germline, CDR1 is MDHEN and CDR2 is SYDVKM. The CDR3 is 13 residues long. The CDR3 DNA sequence: TGTGCCAGCAGTTTGGGGCCTCGAAGGGGCTACACCTTC. This codes for CASSLGPRRGYTF.

CDR3 sequence reads: CASSLGTTVGEQYF. The DNA of the CDR3 is TGCGCCAGCAGCCTAGGGACGACGGTCGGCGAGCAGTACTTC. This chain links TRBV4-3 with TRBJ2-7; possibly TRBD1 or TRBD2 for D (5 bases each). The CDR3 extends over 14 amino acids. Germline V gene lookup returns CDR1 LGHNA and CDR2 YSLEER. V was pared by 4 bases and J by 6 bases, with 16 bases between.

The V call is TRBV9, the J call TRBJ2-3, with unresolved D. The CDR3 has 16 residues. Trimming left V 0 bases short and J 5 bases short, with 16 bases between. From germline, CDR1 is SGDLS and CDR2 YYNGEE. This CDR3 reads CASSVAGTASGDTQYF. As DNA, the CDR3 is TGTGCCAGCAGCGTAGCAGGAACAGCCTCGGGAGATACGCAGTATTTT.

The chain is built from TRBV5-4 and TRBJ2-3; TRBD1 might be the D (5 bases). The CDR3 has 14 residues. The V gene's germline CDR1 is SGHNT and CDR2 YYREEE (reference sequence). The V and J ends lost 5 bases and 2 bases respectively, with 12 bases between them. In nucleotides, the CDR3 is TGTGCCAGCAGTCTGGCAGGGAACACAGATACGCAGTATTTT. Protein sequence: CASSLAGNTDTQYF.

V gene TRBV7-2 combines with J gene TRBJ2-3; D is undetermined. This CDR3 contains 17 residues. Trimming shortened V by 0 bases and J by 1 base, and 14 bases separated the two germline ends. CDR1 is SGHTA and CDR2 is FQGNSA in the germline V gene. CDR3 loop: CASSLAAAYGGTDTQYF. Here the CDR3 DNA reads TGTGCCAGCAGCTTAGCGGCAGCCTATGGGGGCACAGATACGCAGTATTTT.

This chain uses TRBV5-5 with TRBJ1-2; 7 nucleotides match TRBD1. Germline values: CDR1 SGHKS, CDR2 YYEKEE (reference sequence). This CDR3 comprises 12 residues. The V and J ends lost 2 bases and 7 bases, in that order; junction bases with no gene match: 2. This CDR3 reads CASSFSGGGYTF. The DNA for the CDR3 is TGTGCCAGCAGCTTTTCAGGGGGTGGCTACACCTTC.

The rearrangement links TRBV30 to TRBJ1-1, with D uncertain. Germline V CDR1 and CDR2: GTSNPN, SVGIG (reference sequence). The germline V and J ends were trimmed by 8 bases and 4 bases, with 14 bases remaining between them. The length of the CDR3 is 12 residues. The CDR3 loop reads CAGGRSGTEAFF. In DNA form, the CDR3 reads TGTGCCGGAGGGAGATCGGGCACTGAAGCTTTCTTT.

The V call is TRBV6-1, the J call TRBJ2-5; D not certain. This CDR3 contains 14 residues. From germline, CDR1 is MNHNS and CDR2 SASEGT. Trimming left V 0 bases short and J 4 bases short, with 9 bases between. The CDR3 is CASSEAWPLETQYF. The CDR3 DNA reads as TGTGCCAGCAGTGAAGCTTGGCCCCTAGAGACCCAGTACTTC.

The chain is built from TRBV6-2 or TRBV6-3 and TRBJ2-3; D remains unclear. Germline V gene sequence: CDR1 MNHEY, CDR2 SVGEGT. V lost 0 bases and J lost 2, with 9 bases in between. CDR3 size: 15 residues. The CDR3 loop reads CASSYSIGVTDTQYF. The CDR3, as DNA: TGTGCCAGCAGTTACTCGATCGGTGTCACAGATACGCAGTATTTT.

This clone has just a few counts. The CDR3 DNA reads as TGTGCCAGCAGCTTAGGCGGCACCGGCTATGGCTACACCTTC. Translated: CASSLGGTGYGYTF. The chain couples TRBV7-9 to TRBJ1-2; D gene uncertain. The germline CDR1 and CDR2 sequences are SEHNR and FQNEAQ (reference sequence). V was trimmed by 1 base and J by 4 bases, leaving 10 bases between them. This CDR3 comprises 14 residues.

The CDR3 is CASSLDMGGGYTF. CDR3 in DNA: TGTGCCAGCAGCTTAGACATGGGAGGGGGCTACACCTTC. The rearrangement uses TRBV7-2 and TRBJ1-2; D gene uncertain. The CDR3 runs to 13 residues. The germline CDR1 and CDR2 sequences are SGHTA and FQGNSA. V was pared by 1 base and J by 8 bases, with 11 bases between.

V and J are TRBV13 and TRBJ2-7; 8 bases are shared with TRBD1. Germline V gives CDR1 PRHDT, CDR2 FYEKMQ (reference sequence). Trimming at V came to 5 bases and at J to 2 bases, leaving 8 bases not matched to a gene. CDR3 length: 15 residues. CDR3 loop: CASSGDRGHPYEQYF. CDR3 in DNA: TGTGCCAGCAGCGGAGACAGGGGCCACCCCTACGAGCAGTACTTC.

The chain is built from TRBV18 and TRBJ2-1, with 7 positions matching TRBD2. The CDR3 extends over 15 amino acids. Trimming took 1 base from V and 9 from J; bases not matched to a gene: 9. Germline V gene lookup returns CDR1 KGHSH and CDR2 LQKENI. The CDR3, as DNA: TGTGCCAGCTCACCACTGGGGGAGGGCAAGAGTGAGCAGTTCTTC. Protein sequence: CASSPLGEGKSEQFF.